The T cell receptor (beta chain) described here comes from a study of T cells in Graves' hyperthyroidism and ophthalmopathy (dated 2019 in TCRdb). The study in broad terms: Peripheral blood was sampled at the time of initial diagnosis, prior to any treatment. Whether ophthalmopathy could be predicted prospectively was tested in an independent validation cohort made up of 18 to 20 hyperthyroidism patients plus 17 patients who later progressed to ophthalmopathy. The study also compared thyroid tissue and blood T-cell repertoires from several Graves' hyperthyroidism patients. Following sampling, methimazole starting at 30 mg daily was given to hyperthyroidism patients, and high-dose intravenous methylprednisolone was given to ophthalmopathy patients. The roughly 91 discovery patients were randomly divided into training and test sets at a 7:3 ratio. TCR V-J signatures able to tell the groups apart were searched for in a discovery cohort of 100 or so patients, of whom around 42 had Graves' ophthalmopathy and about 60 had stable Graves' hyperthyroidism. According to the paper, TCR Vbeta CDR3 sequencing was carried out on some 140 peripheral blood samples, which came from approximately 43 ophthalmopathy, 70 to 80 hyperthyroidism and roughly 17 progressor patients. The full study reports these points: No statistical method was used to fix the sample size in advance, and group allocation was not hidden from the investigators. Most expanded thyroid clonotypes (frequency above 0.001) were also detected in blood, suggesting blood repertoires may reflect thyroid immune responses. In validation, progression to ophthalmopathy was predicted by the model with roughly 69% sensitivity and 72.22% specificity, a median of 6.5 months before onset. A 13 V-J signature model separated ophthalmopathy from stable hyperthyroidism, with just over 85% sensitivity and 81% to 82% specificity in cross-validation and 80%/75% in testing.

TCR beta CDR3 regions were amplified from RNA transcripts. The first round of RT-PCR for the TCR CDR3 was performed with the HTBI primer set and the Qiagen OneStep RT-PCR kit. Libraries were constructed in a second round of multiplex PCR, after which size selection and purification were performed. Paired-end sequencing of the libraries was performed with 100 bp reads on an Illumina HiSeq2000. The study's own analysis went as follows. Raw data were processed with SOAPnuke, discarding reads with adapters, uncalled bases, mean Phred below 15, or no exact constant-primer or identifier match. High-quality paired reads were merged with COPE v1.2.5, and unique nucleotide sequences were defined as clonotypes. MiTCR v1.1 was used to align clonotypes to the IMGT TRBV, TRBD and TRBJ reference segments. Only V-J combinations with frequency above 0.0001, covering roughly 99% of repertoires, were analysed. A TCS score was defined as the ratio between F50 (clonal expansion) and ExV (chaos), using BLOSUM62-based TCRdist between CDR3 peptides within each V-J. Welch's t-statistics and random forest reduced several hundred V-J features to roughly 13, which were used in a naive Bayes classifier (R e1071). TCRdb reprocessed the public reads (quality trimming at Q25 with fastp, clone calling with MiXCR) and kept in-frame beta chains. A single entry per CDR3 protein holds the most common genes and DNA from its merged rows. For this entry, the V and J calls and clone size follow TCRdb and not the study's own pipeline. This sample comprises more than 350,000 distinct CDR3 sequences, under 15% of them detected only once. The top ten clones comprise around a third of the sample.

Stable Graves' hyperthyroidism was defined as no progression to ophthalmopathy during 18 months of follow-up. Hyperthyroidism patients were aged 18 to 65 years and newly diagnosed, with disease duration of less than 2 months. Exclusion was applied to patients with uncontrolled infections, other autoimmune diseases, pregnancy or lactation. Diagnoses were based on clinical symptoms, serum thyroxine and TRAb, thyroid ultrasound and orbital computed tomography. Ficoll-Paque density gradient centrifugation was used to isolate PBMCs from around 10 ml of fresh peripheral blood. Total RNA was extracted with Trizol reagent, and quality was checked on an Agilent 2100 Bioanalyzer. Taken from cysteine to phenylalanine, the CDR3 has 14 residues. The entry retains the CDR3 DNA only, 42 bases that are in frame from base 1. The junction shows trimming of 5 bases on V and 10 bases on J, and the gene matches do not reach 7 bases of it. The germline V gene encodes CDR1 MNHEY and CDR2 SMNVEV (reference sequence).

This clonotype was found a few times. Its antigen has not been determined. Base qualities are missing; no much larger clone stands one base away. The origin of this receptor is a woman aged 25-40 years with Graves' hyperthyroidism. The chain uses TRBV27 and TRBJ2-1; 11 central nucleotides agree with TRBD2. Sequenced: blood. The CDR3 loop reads CASSTSGRTREQFF. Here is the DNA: TGTGCCAGCAGTACTAGCGGGAGAACAAGGGAGCAGTTCTTC.